These T cell receptor beta chains were read from a single sample in a study of control samples from healthy donors and cancer patients. Assay: immunoSEQ multiplex PCR; the TCRdb copy retains only in-frame clones and omits some. The profile shows about 18,000 clones, around 84% of them singletons. The sample was PBMCs. The receptors here all came from a woman in her 70s with lung cancer. Both conserved end residues are part of each CDR3. Fields, in order: CDR3 protein, CDR3 DNA, V gene, D gene, J gene, clone size. The D gene is left open where the match is weak. Where a row states a size, it is once, few, many or the class of an expanded clone; other rows omit it.

CASSERIQPQHF,TGTGCCAGCAGTGAGAGAATCCAGCCCCAGCATTTT,TRBV6-2/TRBV6-3,NA,TRBJ1-5,few
CASSSQLAGNPSSYNEQFF,TGTGCCAGCAGTTCGCAACTAGCGGGCAACCCTTCCTCCTACAATGAGCAGTTCTTC,TRBV27,TRBD2,TRBJ2-1,few
CASSLVGGTTETQYF,TGTGCCAGCAGCTTAGTCGGGGGGACCACAGAGACCCAGTACTTC,TRBV11-2,TRBD2,TRBJ2-5,NA
CASSRLTGEQYF,TGCGCCAGCAGTAGACTAACTGGAGAGCAGTACTTC,TRBV10-1,NA,TRBJ2-7,few
CASSLSTLSYEQYF,TGTGCCAGCAGCTTAAGCACCCTCTCCTACGAGCAGTACTTC,TRBV7-9,NA,TRBJ2-7,once
CASLGGVTTEAFF,TGTGCCAGCCTGGGGGGGGTGACAACTGAAGCTTTCTTT,TRBV6-5,NA,TRBJ1-1,NA
CASSPNMGGELFF,TGTGCCAGCTCACCCAATATGGGCGGGGAGCTGTTTTTT,TRBV18,NA,TRBJ2-2,NA
CSVVLSSGRADEQFF,TGCAGCGTTGTCCTTTCCAGCGGGAGGGCCGATGAGCAGTTCTTC,TRBV29-1,TRBD2,TRBJ2-1,once
CASSLALGQGQETQYF,TGTGCCAGCAGCTTAGCTTTGGGACAGGGGCAAGAGACCCAGTACTTC,TRBV7-2,TRBD1,TRBJ2-5,NA
CASSLAIGGDEQFF,TGTGCCAGCAGCTTAGCTATAGGGGGGGATGAGCAGTTCTTC,TRBV7-9,NA,TRBJ2-1,NA
CASTLWDSPWNEQFF,TGTGCCAGCACCTTATGGGACAGCCCCTGGAATGAGCAGTTCTTC,TRBV28,TRBD1,TRBJ2-1,NA
CASSAGTSGAPYEQYF,TGTGCCAGCAGCGCCGGGACTAGCGGGGCCCCCTACGAGCAGTACTTC,TRBV9,TRBD2,TRBJ2-7,NA
CASSVSGHKKETQYF,TGTGCCAGCAGCGTAAGCGGCCACAAAAAAGAGACCCAGTACTTC,TRBV9,NA,TRBJ2-5,NA
CASRAPSRLDTQYF,TGTGCCAGTAGGGCCCCGTCCAGGCTGGATACGCAGTATTTT,TRBV19,NA,TRBJ2-3,NA
CASSLQVEVPGTQYF,TGTGCCAGCAGCTTACAGGTAGAGGTGCCAGGTACGCAGTATTTT,TRBV7-8,NA,TRBJ2-3,NA